The 31 T cell receptor beta chains below come from one sample, sequenced in a study of blood T cells in healthy people across ages. With a J-beta primer mix and a sample-barcoded 5' primer, a second PCR ran about 6 to 11 cycles. TCRdb reprocessed the 5' RACE reads via MiXCR and lists one record per CDR3 protein. The profile shows roughly 1,800,000 distinct CDR3 sequences, about 49% of them singletons. Input material: blood. The source is a woman aged 40 to 50 in good health.

In this sample, this clonotype turned up a few times. V and J are TRBV12-3 or TRBV12-4 and TRBJ2-1; 12 nucleotides agree with TRBD2. The trim removed 6 bases at V and 9 bases at J, leaving 9 bases unmatched. The CDR3 has 15 residues. CDR3: CASRRLAGEGGEQFF. CDR3 nucleotide sequence: TGTGCCAGCAGGCGACTAGCGGGGGAGGGTGGTGAGCAGTTCTTC.

This clonotype was counted a single time. The chain employs TRBV28 and TRBJ2-4; a weak D match, TRBD1 (6 bases). V was cut by 3 bases and J by 6 bases, with 12 bases left in between. This CDR3 is built from 14 residues. CDR1 is MDHEN and CDR2 is SYDVKM in the germline V gene. The CDR3 sequence is CASSFAGAVNIQYF. CDR3 coding DNA: TGTGCCAGCAGTTTTGCAGGGGCCGTAAACATTCAGTACTTC.

The rearrangement joins TRBV20-1 to TRBJ1-5, with a tentative D call TRBD1 (5 bases). CDR3 length equals 14 residues. Germline lookup yields CDR1 DFQATT and CDR2 SNEGSKA (reference sequence). V lost 3 bases and J lost 0, with 9 bases in between. The CDR3 reads CSASRQNSNQPQHF. The DNA for the CDR3 is TGCAGTGCTAGTAGACAGAATAGCAATCAGCCCCAGCATTTT.

This chain connects TRBV4-3 to TRBJ2-3, with D possibly being TRBD1 or TRBD2 (7 bases each). This CDR3 comprises 16 residues. Germline CDR1 LGHNA, CDR2 YSLEER. V was cut by 0 bases and J by 5 bases, with 15 bases left in between. The CDR3 sequence: CASSQDRPGGGDTQYF. For the CDR3, the DNA is TGCGCCAGCAGCCAAGATAGGCCAGGGGGGGGAGATACGCAGTATTTT.

The rearrangement uses TRBV6-2 or TRBV6-3 and TRBJ2-2, with D uncertain. Germline CDR1 MNHEY, CDR2 SVGEGT. The CDR3 sequence is 14 residues long. The V end was cut by 6 bases, the J end by 6 bases, with 14 bases between. CDR3 sequence: CASSWARNSGELFF. The CDR3 DNA sequence: TGTGCCAGCAGCTGGGCCAGAAATTCCGGGGAGCTGTTTTTT.

The CDR3 DNA is TGTGCCAGCAGTCAAGGGGATACGAACACCGGGGAGCTGTTTTTT. Translated, it gives CASSQGDTNTGELFF. The genes are TRBV9 and TRBJ2-2; D possibly corresponds to TRBD1 (5 bases). This CDR3 has 15 residues. Trimming took 5 bases from V and 0 from J, leaving 11 bases between them. Germline CDR1 reads SGDLS; CDR2 reads YYNGEE.

This rearrangement joins TRBV4-3 to TRBJ2-1; TRBD2 aligns across 10 bases. Germline lookup yields CDR1 LGHNA and CDR2 YSLEER. The CDR3 is 14 residues long. J was trimmed by 8 bases and V by 5 bases; bases with no gene match: 6. The CDR3 DNA reads as TGCGCCAGCAGCGGCCCCGGGACTAGCGATGAGCAGTTCTTC. Protein: CASSGPGTSDEQFF.

This clonotype was seen once. The V call is TRBV5-1, the J call TRBJ2-5, with a tentative D call TRBD1 (6 bases). Trimming left V 1 base short and J 8 bases short, with 27 bases between. Per germline, CDR1 SGHRS and CDR2 YFSETQ. The CDR3 covers 18 residues. The CDR3 reads CASSLNLAGAESLSTQYF. The CDR3 coding sequence is TGCGCCAGCAGCTTGAACCTAGCAGGGGCGGAATCATTATCTACCCAGTACTTC.

The rearrangement uses TRBV29-1 and TRBJ1-2; D gene uncertain. The length of the CDR3 is 13 residues. V lost 3 bases and J lost 2, with 10 bases in between. CDR1 is SQVTM, CDR2 ANQGSEA, per germline. The CDR3 sequence is CSVEGGPNYGYTF. The CDR3 DNA reads TGCAGCGTTGAGGGAGGACCGAACTATGGCTACACCTTC.

The J gene is TRBJ1-4, the V gene TRBV21-1. TRBV21-1 is given as a pseudogene. This CDR3 region has 12 residues. The DNA for the CDR3 is TGTGCCAGCAGAATGCCAACTGAAAAACTGTTTTTT. Residues: CASRMPTEKLFF.

This rearrangement joins TRBV28 to TRBJ2-3; TRBD1 matches at 10 bases. The germline V gene has CDR1 MDHEN and CDR2 SYDVKM. The V and J ends lost 7 bases and 2 bases, in that order; junction bases with no gene match: 9. The CDR3 totals 16 residues. DNA for the CDR3: TGTGCCAGCACCCTAGGACAGGGGGGCTTCACAGATACGCAGTATTTT. It is translated as CASTLGQGGFTDTQYF.

The chain employs TRBV12-3 or TRBV12-4 and TRBJ2-3; 10 bases line up with TRBD1. J lost 1 base, V lost 6 bases, and 16 bases had no gene match. This CDR3 has 19 amino acids. Here the CDR3 DNA reads TGTGCCAGCAGCCCAAGGAACCTAGGGACAGGGGAACGCACAGATACGCAGTATTTT. As protein: CASSPRNLGTGERTDTQYF.

The CDR3 reads CASTNLRGPGETQYF. The CDR3 nucleotides are TGTGCCAGCACCAACCTTAGAGGGCCCGGCGAGACCCAGTACTTC. This chain uses TRBV6-2 or TRBV6-3 with TRBJ2-5; TRBD2 might be the D (5 bases). Germline assignment: CDR1 MNHEY and CDR2 SVGEGT. The V end was cut by 7 bases, the J end by 5 bases, with 20 bases between. This CDR3 contains 15 residues.

This clonotype was seen a handful of times. The chain recombines TRBV6-2 or TRBV6-3 with TRBJ2-7; 10 bases fit TRBD2. V lost 6 bases to trimming and J lost 3 bases; unmatched junction nucleotides: 14. Germline CDR1 and CDR2: MNHEY and SVGEGT. CDR3 size: 17 residues. The CDR3 sequence is CASSPLIGTSANYEQYF. For the CDR3, the DNA is TGTGCCAGCAGCCCCCTAATCGGGACTAGCGCCAACTACGAGCAGTACTTC.

The chain combines TRBV12-3 or TRBV12-4 with TRBJ2-1, with D perhaps matching TRBD1 (6 bases). The closer fit of TRBJ2-7 to the DNA end suggests the J call may be wrong. The length of the CDR3 is 14 residues. The CDR3 nucleotides are TGTGCCAGCAGTTTTAGGACAGCCTACAATGAGCAGTACTTC. Amino acids: CASSFRTAYNEQYF.

The chain joins TRBV12-3 or TRBV12-4 to TRBJ1-1; D not resolved. CDR3 length: 15 residues. V was cut by 5 bases and J by 1 base, with 14 bases left in between. The CDR3: CASSPPIHQNTEAFF. The CDR3 bases are TGTGCCAGCAGTCCGCCCATACATCAGAACACTGAAGCTTTCTTT.

CDR3 sequence (DNA): TGTGCCAGCAGGTACGGACAGCGCACGAGAGCTTTCTTT. It specifies CASRYGQRTRAFF. The J gene is TRBJ1-1, the V gene TRBV12-3 or TRBV12-4; D might be TRBD1 (6 bases). The CDR3 contains 13 residues. V lost 6 bases to trimming and J lost 10 bases, with 18 bases between them.

The CDR3 sequence: CASSYAGGRSETQYF. The CDR3 DNA sequence: TGTGCCAGCAGTTACGCTGGGGGGCGATCAGAGACCCAGTACTTC. This rearrangement joins TRBV6-2 or TRBV6-3 to TRBJ2-5; D possibly matches TRBD1 or TRBD2 (6 bases each). Germline CDR1 and CDR2: MNHEY and SVGEGT. Trimming stripped 2 bases from V and 4 bases from J, with 14 bases between. This CDR3 has 15 amino acids.

V usage is TRBV27 and J usage is TRBJ2-1; TRBD2 might be the D (6 bases). This CDR3 is 16 amino acids long. V lost 5 bases, J lost 6 bases, and 20 bases lay in between. Germline-derived CDR1 and CDR2 are MNHEY and SMNVEV (reference sequence). CDR3 amino acids: CASSPSSGEIGNEQFF. The CDR3 coding sequence is TGTGCCAGCAGTCCCTCTTCGGGGGAGATCGGCAATGAGCAGTTCTTC.

This chain connects TRBV11-2 to TRBJ2-1; no clear D gene. Germline values: CDR1 SGHAT, CDR2 FQNNGV. V lost 5 bases and J lost 8, with 13 bases in between. The CDR3 spans 13 residues. Written as DNA, the CDR3 is TGTGCCAGCAGCAAAAACCCAGGTTATGAGCAGTTCTTC. Its protein is CASSKNPGYEQFF. The variable domain in full, completed from reference TRBV11-2 and TRBJ2-1, reads EAGVAQSPRYKIIEKRQSVAFWCNPISGHATLYWYQQILGQGPKLLIQFQNNGVVDDSQLPKDRFSAERLKGVDSTLKIQPAKLEDSAVYLCASSKNPGYEQFFGPGTRLTVL.

The chain couples TRBV28 to TRBJ2-1; D is possibly TRBD1 (5 bases). The CDR3 extends over 13 amino acids. V was clipped by 5 bases and J by 10 bases, with 15 bases between them. The germline V gene encodes CDR1 MDHEN and CDR2 SYDVKM. Here the CDR3 reads CASSGGQGYEQFF. The CDR3 DNA follows: TGTGCCAGCAGTGGTGGGCAGGGCTACGAGCAGTTCTTC.

This clonotype has more than one count but fewer than ten. V is TRBV13 and J is TRBJ1-2, with a tentative D call TRBD1 (5 bases). V lost 5 bases and J 2 bases, leaving 15 bases between the germline ends. Germline lookup yields CDR1 PRHDT and CDR2 FYEKMQ (reference sequence). The CDR3 is 15 residues long. The CDR3 region has the DNA TGTGCCAGCAGCAAAGAGGCAGGGACGAACTATGGCTACACCTTC. Translating gives CASSKEAGTNYGYTF. The variable domain in full, completed from reference TRBV13 and TRBJ1-2, reads AAGVIQSPRHLIKEKRETATLKCYPIPRHDTVYWYQQGPGQDPQFLISFYEKMQSDKGSIPDRFSAQQFSDYHSELNMSSLELGDSALYFCASSKEAGTNYGYTFGSGTRLTVV.

The V call is TRBV7-2, the J call TRBJ1-1, with 7 bases identical to TRBD1. V lost 4 bases and J lost 5; bases outside the gene matches: 7. CDR3 length equals 14 residues. Germline CDR1 and CDR2: SGHTA and FQGNSA. This CDR3 reads CASSSFRGKTEAFF. CDR3 DNA sequence: TGTGCCAGCAGCTCTTTCAGGGGGAAGACTGAAGCTTTCTTT.

The genes are TRBV18 and TRBJ2-5; D gene uncertain. The last part of the DNA fits TRBJ2-7 better; the J call may be wrong. This CDR3 region has 14 residues. In germline, CDR1 is KGHSH, CDR2 LQKENI. The CDR3 DNA sequence: TGTGCCAGCTCACCCGCTGACGCTTTCTACGAGCAGTACTTC. As protein: CASSPADAFYEQYF.

The V and J genes are TRBV27 and TRBJ2-7, with 9 bases matching TRBD1. Germline V gene lookup returns CDR1 MNHEY and CDR2 SMNVEV (reference sequence). The CDR3 has 13 amino acids. The J segment lost 7 bases and the V segment lost 8 bases, leaving 9 bases of the junction unmatched. The CDR3 DNA follows: TGTGCCAGCGCCGGGACAGGGCTAAGGGAGCAGTACTTC. Encoded protein: CASAGTGLREQYF.

This clonotype was recorded a few times. The CDR3 protein is CASSYPLGAGANVLTF. In DNA form, the CDR3 reads TGTGCCAGCAGCTACCCGTTAGGGGCTGGGGCCAACGTCCTGACTTTC. The chain combines TRBV7-6 with TRBJ2-6, with D possibly TRBD1 on 5 matching bases. Germline loops: CDR1 SGHVS, CDR2 FNYEAQ. The CDR3 is made up of 16 amino acids. Trimming left V 4 bases short and J 2 bases short, with 12 bases between.

The chain carries TRBV25-1 and TRBJ2-7; the match to TRBD1 covers 8 bases. J lost 6 bases, V lost 5 bases, and 12 bases had no gene match. This CDR3 is 15 amino acids long. Germline V lookup: CDR1 MGHDK, CDR2 SYGVNS. The CDR3 DNA is TGTGCCAGCAGTCTCCCGGACAGGGAAGGCTGCGAGCAGTACTTC. It codes for CASSLPDREGCEQYF.

V is TRBV20-1 and J is TRBJ1-4, with D possibly matching TRBD1 (5 bases). The CDR3 extends over 14 amino acids. Germline V gene lookup returns CDR1 DFQATT and CDR2 SNEGSKA (reference sequence). V lost 0 bases and J 10 bases, leaving 15 bases between the germline ends. In DNA, the CDR3 is TGCAGTGCTAGAGAGAGTCGAGGGGTCGGAAAACTGTTTTTT. This translates into CSARESRGVGKLFF.

This chain uses TRBV12-3 or TRBV12-4 with TRBJ2-5, with a tentative D call TRBD1 (6 bases). Trimming left V 11 bases short and J 2 bases short, with 12 bases between. The CDR3 runs 12 residues. The CDR3 loop reads CAAGRGQETQYF. CDR3 DNA: TGTGCCGCTGGCAGGGGACAAGAGACCCAGTACTTC.

The chain couples TRBV12-3 or TRBV12-4 to TRBJ2-7, with 11 bases that match TRBD2. The trim removed 4 bases at V and 3 bases at J, leaving 11 bases unmatched. The CDR3 has 17 residues. The CDR3 loop is CASSSYSGGASYYEQYF. Here the CDR3 DNA reads TGTGCCAGCAGTTCATATAGCGGGGGGGCGTCTTACTACGAGCAGTACTTC.

In its sample, this clonotype was seen a few times. V and J are TRBV6-2 or TRBV6-3 and TRBJ1-4; TRBD1 is a possible D gene (5 bases). Trimming shortened V by 8 bases and J by 7 bases, and 17 bases separated the two germline ends. Germline V gene lookup returns CDR1 MNHEY and CDR2 SVGEGT. The CDR3 is 14 residues long. This chain's CDR3 is CASGRPGTTEKLFF. In DNA, the CDR3 is TGTGCCAGCGGAAGACCCGGGACGACTGAAAAACTGTTTTTT.